Shown below are 11 T cell receptor beta chains from a single sample sequenced in a study of blood T cells in healthy people across ages. Primed by a sample-barcoded 5' primer and a J-beta primer mix, a second PCR proceeded for 7 to 11 cycles. TCRdb re-called the 5' RACE reads through MiXCR, storing one row per CDR3 protein. The table has about 570,000 distinct CDR3 sequences, 27% seen once; the top ten hold around 20%. Material: blood. The source of these receptors is a woman in her 70s in good health.

The chain combines TRBV27 with TRBJ2-7; D is perhaps TRBD1 or TRBD2 (5 bases each). The CDR3 is 16 residues long. CDR1 is MNHEY, CDR2 SMNVEV, per germline (reference sequence). V was clipped by 6 bases and J by 5 bases, with 23 bases between them. The CDR3 spells CASSQEARAAVDEQYF. The CDR3 coding sequence is TGTGCCAGCAGCCAAGAGGCCAGGGCAGCGGTGGACGAGCAGTACTTC.

V and J are TRBV4-1 and TRBJ2-1, with 11 bases identical to TRBD1. Looked up from germline, CDR1 is MGHRA and CDR2 is YSYEKL. The CDR3 has 16 residues. V gave up 1 base and J gave up 4 bases; unmatched junction bases: 3. CDR3 bases: TGCGCCAGCAGCCAAGTCGGGACAGGGGGGTACAATGAGCAGTTCTTC. Amino acids: CASSQVGTGGYNEQFF.

As for this clonotype: The junction departs from germline at one end; a sequencing error may be responsible. The chain is built from TRBV14 and TRBJ2-5; TRBD1 is a possible D gene (5 bases). The end of the DNA fits TRBJ2-1 better, so the J call may be wrong. CDR1 SGHDN and CDR2 FVKESK come from the germline V gene. The CDR3 length is 16 residues. The CDR3 DNA reads as TGTGCCGGCAGCCAAGATAGGGGCAGACTCTGGAATGAGCAGTTCTTC. As protein: CAGSQDRGRLWNEQFF.

The rearrangement links TRBV9 to TRBJ2-5, with a possible D match to TRBD2 (6 bases). TRBJ2-1 explains the end of the DNA better; the J call may be wrong. The CDR3 runs to 17 residues. Germline V gene lookup returns CDR1 SGDLS and CDR2 YYNGEE. CDR3 loop: CASSLLSPTSSYNEQFF. For the CDR3, the DNA is TGTGCCAGCAGCCTACTCAGCCCGACTAGCTCCTACAATGAGCAGTTCTTC.

There are many counts of this clonotype. The rearrangement joins TRBV6-5 to TRBJ2-7; D unresolved. V lost 2 bases and J lost 1, with 9 bases in between. The length of the CDR3 is 14 residues. The V gene's germline CDR1 is MNHEY and CDR2 SVGAGI. CDR3 residues: CASSYNGASYEQYF. The CDR3 DNA sequence: TGTGCCAGCAGTTACAACGGCGCTTCCTACGAGCAGTACTTC.

This rearrangement joins TRBV5-1 to TRBJ2-4; 7 bases fit TRBD2. Germline V gene sequence: CDR1 SGHRS, CDR2 YFSETQ. Unmatched junction bases numbered 7, after V lost 0 bases and J lost 1 base. This CDR3 is 17 amino acids long. The CDR3 spells CASSLVAGTTAKNIQYF. The CDR3 DNA reads TGCGCCAGCAGCTTGGTGGCAGGGACTACGGCCAAAAACATTCAGTACTTC.

Points on this clonotype: At one end, the junction sequence differs from germline, possibly due to a read error. The rearrangement joins TRBV9 to TRBJ2-6; 8 bases align to TRBD1. The CDR3 has 15 residues. CDR1 is SGDLS and CDR2 is YYNGEE in the germline V gene. The CDR3 nucleotides read TGTGCCAGCAGCGGGGGACAGGAAACAGCCAGCGTCCTGACTTTC. As protein: CASSGGQETASVLTF.

V usage is TRBV28 and J usage is TRBJ2-1; no reliable D call. CDR1 and CDR2 from the germline V gene are MDHEN and SYDVKM. Trimming stripped 2 bases from V and 5 bases from J, with 4 bases between. The CDR3 runs 12 residues. The CDR3 region is CASSLNHNEQFF. The CDR3 DNA sequence: TGTGCCAGCAGTTTAAACCACAATGAGCAGTTCTTC.

This clonotype was seen a single time. J is TRBJ2-5 and V is TRBV5-1; D possibly uses TRBD1 or TRBD2 (5 bases each). The J call could be wrong; TRBJ2-1 is a better fit for the DNA end. This CDR3 has 13 amino acids. Per the germline V gene, CDR1 is SGHRS and CDR2 is YFSETQ. This chain's CDR3 is CASRWGTSNEQFF. For the CDR3, the DNA is TGCGCCAGCAGATGGGGGACCTCGAATGAGCAGTTCTTC.

This clonotype was counted only a few times. CDR3 sequence reads: CASSQDPRQGDGYTF. In nucleotides, the CDR3 is TGTGCCAGCAGCCAAGATCCTCGACAGGGAGATGGCTACACCTTC. V and J are TRBV3-1 and TRBJ1-2; 7 bases are a match to TRBD1. The V segment lost 0 bases and the J segment 6 bases; nucleotides outside the gene matches: 7. CDR1 is LGHDT and CDR2 is YNNKEL in the germline V gene (reference sequence). This CDR3 is built from 15 residues.

The rearrangement links TRBV27 to TRBJ2-7, with 11 nucleotides matching TRBD1. The V and J ends lost 2 bases and 0 bases, in that order; junction bases with no gene match: 3. The CDR3 consists of 16 residues. Looked up from germline, CDR1 is MNHEY and CDR2 is SMNVEV (reference sequence). This CDR3 is CASSLGTGGPSYEQYF. The CDR3 DNA sequence: TGTGCCAGCAGTTTAGGGACAGGGGGTCCCTCCTACGAGCAGTACTTC.